The 5 T cell receptor beta chains listed next were all sequenced from one sample in a study of shared clonotypes between healthy human individuals. The protocol was immunoSEQ multiplex PCR, while the TCRdb copy is restricted to in-frame clones and leaves out a portion. The sample shows some 1 million clones, roughly 80% of them seen only once. Sample: memory CD4+ T cells sorted from blood. Subset given: CD45RA-negative fraction. The source of these receptors is a man aged 18 to 29 in good health.

V and J are TRBV6-6 and TRBJ2-7, with TRBD1 identical over 10 bases. From germline, CDR1 is MNHNY and CDR2 SVGAGI (reference sequence). The CDR3 extends over 14 amino acids. The ends lost 8 bases at V and 0 bases at J; junction bases unmatched: 4. CDR3 coding DNA: TGTGCCAGCCTCCGGGACAGGGGCTCCTACGAGCAGTACTTC. As protein: CASLRDRGSYEQYF.

The chain recombines TRBV12-5 with TRBJ2-1; TRBD1 aligns across 8 bases. Trimming took 4 bases from V and 5 from J; bases not matched to a gene: 7. Germline CDR1 and CDR2: LGHNT and FRNRAP. The CDR3 sequence is 15 residues long. The CDR3 nucleotides read TGTGCTAGTGGTTACGGACAGGGCTCGGACAATGAGCAGTTCTTC. This sequence encodes CASGYGQGSDNEQFF.

This rearrangement joins TRBV15 to TRBJ2-1, with 8 bases matching TRBD2. From germline, CDR1 is LNHNV and CDR2 YYDKDF (reference sequence). V was clipped by 8 bases and J by 9 bases; unmatched bases: 9. CDR3 size: 13 residues. The CDR3 loop reads CATGTGTSLEQFF. The CDR3 DNA follows: TGTGCCACCGGGACCGGGACTAGTCTTGAGCAGTTCTTC.

The V call is TRBV15, the J call TRBJ1-1; 7 positions agree with TRBD1. Germline V gene sequence: CDR1 LNHNV, CDR2 YYDKDF (reference sequence). The junction had 9 bases not matched to a gene; V was cut back by 7 bases and J by 1 base. The CDR3 contains 15 residues. CDR3 amino acids: CATTIHQGGNTEAFF. The CDR3 coding sequence is TGTGCCACCACCATACACCAGGGGGGGAACACTGAAGCTTTCTTT.

V is TRBV9 and J is TRBJ2-3; no definite D call. Between the trimmed V and J ends, which lost 0 bases and 5 bases, there was a span of 10 bases. The germline V gene has CDR1 SGDLS and CDR2 YYNGEE. The CDR3 length is 14 residues. The CDR3 DNA reads TGTGCCAGCAGCGTAGTTGGAGTGAGAGATACGCAGTATTTT. It translates to CASSVVGVRDTQYF.